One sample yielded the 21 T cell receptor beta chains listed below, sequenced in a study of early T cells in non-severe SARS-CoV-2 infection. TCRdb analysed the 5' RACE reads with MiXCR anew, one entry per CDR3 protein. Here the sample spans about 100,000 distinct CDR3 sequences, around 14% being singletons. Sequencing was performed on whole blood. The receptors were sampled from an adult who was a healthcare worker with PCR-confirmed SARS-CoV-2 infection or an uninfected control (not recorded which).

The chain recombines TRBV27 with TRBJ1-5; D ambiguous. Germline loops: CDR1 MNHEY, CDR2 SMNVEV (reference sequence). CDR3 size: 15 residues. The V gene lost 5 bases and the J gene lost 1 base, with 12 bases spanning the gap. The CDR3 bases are TGTGCCAGCAGTCCCCCCGACGGAAGCAATCAGCCCCAGCATTTT. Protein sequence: CASSPPDGSNQPQHF.

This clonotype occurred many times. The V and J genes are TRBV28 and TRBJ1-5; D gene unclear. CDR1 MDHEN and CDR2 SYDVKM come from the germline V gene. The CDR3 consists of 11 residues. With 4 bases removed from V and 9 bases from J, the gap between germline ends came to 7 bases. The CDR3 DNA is TGTGCCAGCAGTTCCGTGGGGCCCCAGCATTTT. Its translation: CASSSVGPQHF.

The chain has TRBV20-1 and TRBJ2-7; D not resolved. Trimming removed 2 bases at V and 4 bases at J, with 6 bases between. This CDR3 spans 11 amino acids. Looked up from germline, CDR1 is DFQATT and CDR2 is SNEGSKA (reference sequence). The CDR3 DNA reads TGCAGTGCTAGACTTATTTACGAGCAGTACTTC. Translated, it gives CSARLIYEQYF.

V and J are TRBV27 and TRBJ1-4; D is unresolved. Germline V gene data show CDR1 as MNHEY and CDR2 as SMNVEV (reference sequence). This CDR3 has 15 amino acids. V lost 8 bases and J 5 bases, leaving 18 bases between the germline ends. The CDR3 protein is CASGKSGFNNEKLFF. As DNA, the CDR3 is TGTGCCAGCGGAAAATCGGGATTTAACAATGAAAAACTGTTTTTT.

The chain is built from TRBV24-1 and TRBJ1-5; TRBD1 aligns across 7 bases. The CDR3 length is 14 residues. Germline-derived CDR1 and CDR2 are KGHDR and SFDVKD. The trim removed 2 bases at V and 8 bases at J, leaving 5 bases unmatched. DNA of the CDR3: TGTGCCACCAGTGATTCAGGGGGTCCGAAGCCCCAGCATTTT. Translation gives CATSDSGGPKPQHF.

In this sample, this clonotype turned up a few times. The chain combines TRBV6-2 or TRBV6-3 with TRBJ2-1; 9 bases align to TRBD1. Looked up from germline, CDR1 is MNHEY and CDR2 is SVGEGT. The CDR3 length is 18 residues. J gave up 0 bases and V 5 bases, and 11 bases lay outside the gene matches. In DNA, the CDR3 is TGTGCCAGCAGTACCCCCCATCCGGGACAGGGCTCCTACAATGAGCAGTTCTTC. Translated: CASSTPHPGQGSYNEQFF.

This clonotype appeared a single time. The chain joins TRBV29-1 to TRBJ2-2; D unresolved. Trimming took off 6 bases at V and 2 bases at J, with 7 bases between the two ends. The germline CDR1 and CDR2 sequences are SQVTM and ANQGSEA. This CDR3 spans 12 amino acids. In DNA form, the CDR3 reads TGCAGCGTGGTAGGCAACACCGGGGAGCTGTTTTTT. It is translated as CSVVGNTGELFF.

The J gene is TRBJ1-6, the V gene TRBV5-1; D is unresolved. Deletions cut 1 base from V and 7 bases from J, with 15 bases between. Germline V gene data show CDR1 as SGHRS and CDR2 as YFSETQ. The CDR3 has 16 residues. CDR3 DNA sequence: TGCGCCAGCAGCTTGTTGGTGGCGGGAGGGAATTCACCCCTCCACTTT. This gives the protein CASSLLVAGGNSPLHF.

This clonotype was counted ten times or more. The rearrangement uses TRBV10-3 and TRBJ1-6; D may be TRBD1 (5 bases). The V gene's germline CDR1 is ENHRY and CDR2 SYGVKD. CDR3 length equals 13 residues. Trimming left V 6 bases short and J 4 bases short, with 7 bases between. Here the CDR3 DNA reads TGTGCCATCAGGGACACTTATAATTCACCCCTCCACTTT. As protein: CAIRDTYNSPLHF.

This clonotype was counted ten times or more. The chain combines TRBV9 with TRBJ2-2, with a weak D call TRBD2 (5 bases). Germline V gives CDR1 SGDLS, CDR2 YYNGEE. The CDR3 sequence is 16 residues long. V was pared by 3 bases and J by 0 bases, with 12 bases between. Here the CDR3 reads CASSATTGSNTGELFF. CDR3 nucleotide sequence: TGTGCCAGCAGCGCCACGACGGGGTCGAACACCGGGGAGCTGTTTTTT.

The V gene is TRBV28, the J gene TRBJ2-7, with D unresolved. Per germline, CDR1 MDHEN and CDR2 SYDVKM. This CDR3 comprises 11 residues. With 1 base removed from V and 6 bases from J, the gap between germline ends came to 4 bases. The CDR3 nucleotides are TGTGCCAGCAGTTTATCCAGCGAGCAGTACTTC. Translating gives CASSLSSEQYF.

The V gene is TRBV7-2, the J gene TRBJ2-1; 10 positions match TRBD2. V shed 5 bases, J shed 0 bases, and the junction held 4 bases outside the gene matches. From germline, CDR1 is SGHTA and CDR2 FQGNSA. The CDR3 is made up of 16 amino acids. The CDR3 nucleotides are TGTGCCAGCAGCCTAGGACTAGCGGCCTCCTACAATGAGCAGTTCTTC. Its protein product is CASSLGLAASYNEQFF.

This CDR3 is CSGLELETQYF. The DNA of the CDR3 is TGCAGCGGCCTAGAATTAGAGACCCAGTACTTC. The chain couples TRBV29-1 to TRBJ2-5; no clear D gene. The CDR3 totals 11 residues. Germline assignment: CDR1 SQVTM and CDR2 ANQGSEA. Deletions cut 7 bases from V and 4 bases from J, with 10 bases between.

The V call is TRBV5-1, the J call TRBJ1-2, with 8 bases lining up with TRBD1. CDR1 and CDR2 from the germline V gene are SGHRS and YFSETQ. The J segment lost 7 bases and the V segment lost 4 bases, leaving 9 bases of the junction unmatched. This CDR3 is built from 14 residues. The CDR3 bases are TGCGCCAGCAGCGCAGGGGGCGAAGTCTCTGGCTACACCTTC. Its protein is CASSAGGEVSGYTF.

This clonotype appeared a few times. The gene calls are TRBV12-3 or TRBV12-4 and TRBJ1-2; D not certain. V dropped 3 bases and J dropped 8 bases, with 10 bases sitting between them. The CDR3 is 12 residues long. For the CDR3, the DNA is TGTGCCAGCAGTTTTGCCGGTGCGGGCTACACCTTC. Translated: CASSFAGAGYTF.

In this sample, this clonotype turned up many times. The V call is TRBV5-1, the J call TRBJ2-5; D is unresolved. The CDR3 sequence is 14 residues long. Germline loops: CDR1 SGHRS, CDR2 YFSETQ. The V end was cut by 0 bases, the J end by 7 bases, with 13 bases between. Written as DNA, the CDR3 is TGCGCCAGCAGCTTGGTTGTAGTAGGGCGGACCCAGTACTTC. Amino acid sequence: CASSLVVVGRTQYF.

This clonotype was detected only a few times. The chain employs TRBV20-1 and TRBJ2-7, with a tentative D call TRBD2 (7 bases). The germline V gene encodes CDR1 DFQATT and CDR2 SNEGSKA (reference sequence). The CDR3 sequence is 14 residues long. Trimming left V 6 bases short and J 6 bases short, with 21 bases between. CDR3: CSASRGRREAEQYF. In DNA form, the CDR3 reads TGCAGTGCAAGCAGGGGACGCCGGGAGGCCGAGCAGTACTTC.

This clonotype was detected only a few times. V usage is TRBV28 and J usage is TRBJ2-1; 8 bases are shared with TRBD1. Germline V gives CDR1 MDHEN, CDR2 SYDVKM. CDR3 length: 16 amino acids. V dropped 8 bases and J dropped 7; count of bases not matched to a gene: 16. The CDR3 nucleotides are TGTGCCAGCGGGGGACAGGACTTAAAAAGAGGGAATGAGCAGTTCTTC. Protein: CASGGQDLKRGNEQFF.

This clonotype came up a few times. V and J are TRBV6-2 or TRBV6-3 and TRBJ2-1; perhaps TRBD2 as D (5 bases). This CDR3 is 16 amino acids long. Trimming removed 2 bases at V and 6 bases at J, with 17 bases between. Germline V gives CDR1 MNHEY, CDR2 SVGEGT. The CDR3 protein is CASSYPRPRGGNEQFF. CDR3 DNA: TGTGCCAGCAGTTACCCCAGACCCCGAGGAGGCAATGAGCAGTTCTTC.

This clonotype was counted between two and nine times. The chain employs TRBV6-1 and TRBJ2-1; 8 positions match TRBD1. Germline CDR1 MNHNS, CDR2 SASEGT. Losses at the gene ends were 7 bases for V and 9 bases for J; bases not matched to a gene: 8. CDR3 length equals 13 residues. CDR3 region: CASTGQGLTEQFF. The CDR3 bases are TGTGCCAGCACCGGACAGGGTCTCACTGAGCAGTTCTTC.

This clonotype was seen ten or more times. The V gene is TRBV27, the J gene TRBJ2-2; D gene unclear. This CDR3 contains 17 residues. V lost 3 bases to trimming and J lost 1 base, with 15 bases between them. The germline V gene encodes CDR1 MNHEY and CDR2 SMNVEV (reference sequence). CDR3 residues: CASSLRGRPMNTGELFF. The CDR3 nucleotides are TGTGCCAGCAGTTTGAGAGGCCGCCCCATGAACACCGGGGAGCTGTTTTTT.